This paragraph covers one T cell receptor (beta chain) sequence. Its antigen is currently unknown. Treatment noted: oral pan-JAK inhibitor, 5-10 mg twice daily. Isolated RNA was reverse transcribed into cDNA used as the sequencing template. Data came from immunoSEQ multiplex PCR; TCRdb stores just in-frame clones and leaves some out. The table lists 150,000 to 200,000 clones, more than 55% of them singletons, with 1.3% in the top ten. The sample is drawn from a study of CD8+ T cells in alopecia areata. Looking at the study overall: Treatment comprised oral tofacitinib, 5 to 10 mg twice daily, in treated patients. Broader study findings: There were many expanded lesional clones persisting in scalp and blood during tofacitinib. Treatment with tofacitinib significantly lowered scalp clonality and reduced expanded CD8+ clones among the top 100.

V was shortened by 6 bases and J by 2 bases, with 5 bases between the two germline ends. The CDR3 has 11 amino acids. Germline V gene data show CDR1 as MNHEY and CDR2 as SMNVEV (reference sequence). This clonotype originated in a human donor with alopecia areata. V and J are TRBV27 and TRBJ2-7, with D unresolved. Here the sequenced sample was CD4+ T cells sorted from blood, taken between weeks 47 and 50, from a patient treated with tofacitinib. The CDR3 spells CASRSTYEQYF. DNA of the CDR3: TGTGCCAGCAGAAGTACCTACGAGCAGTACTTC.